This T cell receptor beta chain was recorded in a study of cytomegalovirus exposure and HLA in healthy donors. With 60 Vbeta and 13 Jbeta primers, the PCR was carried out. Generated by immunoSEQ multiplex PCR, the TCRdb table keeps only in-frame clones and is missing some. The top ten clones hold roughly 3% of a sample with 100,000 to 150,000 clones, more than 65% of them seen once. Germline-derived CDR1 and CDR2 are ENHRY and SYGVKD. J gave up 2 bases and V 3 bases, and 4 bases lay outside the gene matches. CDR3 length equals 15 residues. The source of this sequence is a man between 50 and 59 years old in good health and CMV-seronegative. The J gene is TRBJ2-7, the V gene TRBV10-3; 10 bases match TRBD2. Sequencing was performed on PBMCs. The CDR3 nucleotides are TGTGCCATCAGTGACCCACTAGCGGGGACCTACGAGCAGTACTTC. Protein: CAISDPLAGTYEQYF.